This entry is about one TCR beta chain. The data are from a study of blood T cell repertoires in COVID-19. Germline CDR1 SGHRS, CDR2 YFSETQ. The V end was cut by 0 bases, the J end by 0 bases, with 19 bases between. This CDR3 is built from 19 residues. Authors' data handling: Amplification of reference gene primers was used by the study to estimate nucleated cell counts. The method was immunoSEQ multiplex PCR; TCRdb's version includes in-frame clones alone and lacks a portion of them. V, J and clone size are those of that table, while D and trimming were read from the DNA. This table has under 95,000 clones, more than 65% appearing once.

Sequencing was performed on peripheral blood. The TCR originated in a man in his fifties or sixties with acute or convalescent COVID-19. V is TRBV5-1 and J is TRBJ1-3; perhaps TRBD1 as D (5 bases). The CDR3 DNA sequence: TGCGCCAGCAGCTTGGGCCTCCCGGCAGGGTATATCTCTGGAAACACCATATATTTT. Translating it yields CASSLGLPAGYISGNTIYF.